Detailed here is one T cell receptor beta chain. This clone was detected only a few times. Its antigen has not been determined. There are no base qualities to consult, and no much larger clone falls within one base. This record belongs to a study of beta chain features in type 1 diabetes (dated by TCRdb to the late 2010s). In the study overall: Mean age, gender distribution, total cell number and subset yield did not differ between patients and healthy donors. A total of roughly 98,000,000 sorted cells were examined across all samples, and RNA yield correlated strongly with the number of cells per subset. In the study, TCRB repertoires of sorted circulating CD4+ T cell subsets from recently diagnosed type 1 diabetes patients were compared with those of matched healthy donors. Naive and central memory subsets were obtained from all 30 or so donors, but regulatory and stem cell-like memory subsets were isolated from only 8 patients and roughly eight healthy donors. On the study overall, not on this receptor specifically: Naive, central memory and regulatory TCRB repertoires appeared to be more alike among patients than among healthy donors. Because cDNA was sequenced instead of genomic DNA, activated cells with high expression could be over-represented, although the groups did not differ in activation or CD3 levels. HLA sub-analyses involved small numbers of individuals, so any influence of HLA type on TCRB rearrangement remained unresolved. At VDJ recombination sites, patients with type 1 diabetes made fewer insertions and deleted more nucleotides, a pattern implying thymic rearrangement abnormalities. A moderate but significant shortening of TCRB CDR3 length was observed in type 1 diabetes patients in all four CD4+ subsets. Shorter templates might have been favored by PCR, but patient and control samples were amplified and corrected together, so both groups would have been affected equally by any skew.

Each donor gave one peripheral blood draw, approximately 120 mL on average, collected into heparinised tubes. Using a panel that included CD45RO, CCR7, CD25, CD127, CD95 and CD27, naive, central memory, regulatory and stem cell-like memory CD4+ T cells were sorted on a BD FACSAria II. All sorted populations exceeded 95% purity. PBMCs were isolated right away by Lymphoprep density gradient centrifugation and were stained directly, without culture. Samples were stained and sorted in pairs, with one healthy donor and one patient per experiment, so that batch effects were minimized. Measured from the cysteine to the phenylalanine, the CDR3 is 12 residues long. Just the 36-base CDR3 DNA is kept, in frame starting at base 1. V drops 4 bases and J drops 3 bases, leaving 6 bases in between. CDR1 SGHVS and CDR2 FQNEAQ were looked up in the germline V gene. All of the isolated RNA was reverse transcribed with the High Capacity cDNA Reverse Transcription Kit, so expressed TCRB transcripts were sequenced. Deep immunoSEQ sequencing was performed on naive, central memory and regulatory T cell samples, with an average of roughly 3.5 million total reads per sample. Sorted cells were lysed in RLT buffer and RNA was extracted with DNase-treated RNeasy Micro or Mini kits, depending on cell number. To prevent cross-contamination, each cell subset was processed individually, whereas patient and healthy donor samples were processed jointly. The immunoSEQ multiplex PCR was used to amplify TCRB sequences from cDNA, yielding 87-bp fragments that span the CDR3 region. The amplicons were sequenced using the Illumina HiSeq platform. Per the original workflow: Synthetic template baselines were used to correct PCR bias computationally, reads within Hamming distance 2 were collapsed, and singletons that could not be merged were discarded. Reads were aligned against IMGT so that V, D and J genes, CDR3 length and insertions or deletions at six rearrangement sites could be assigned. Clonotype counts were normalized to sorted cell number within each subset before computing true diversity and Gini coefficients with the tcR R package. The overlap coefficient, calculated on TCRB nucleotide sequences, was used to measure repertoire sharing. Out-of-frame TCRB sequences from naive cells were analyzed as a proxy for the pre-selection repertoire. As stored in TCRdb, this immuneACCESS dataset retains in-frame rearrangements with V and J assigned. A fraction of the clones does not appear; measured against another copy, unresolved V genes explain less than half of the discrepancy, and the remainder lacks a known reason. The DNA was the basis for D and trimming; V, J and clone size are from that table. The sample table contains about 620,000 clones; only one count was recorded for roughly 16% of them. The ten largest clones capture about 0.093% of the sample.

The rearranged segments are TRBV7-8 and TRBJ1-2, with the D gene uncertain. Material: naive CD4+ T cells from blood. This sample's cell subset or site label indicates: true naive CD4+ T cells. This receptor was identified in a man aged 18 to 35 in good health. The DNA sequence is TGTGCCAGCAGCTCCCGGGACTATGGCTACACCTTC. The resulting protein is CASSSRDYGYTF.